This TCR beta chain was captured by sequencing in a study of immune cell composition in non-small cell lung cancer. Study context: Tumours were mainly lung adenocarcinoma or squamous cell carcinoma. Study findings and constraints: Squamous carcinomas (approximately 75%) more often had tumour-associated clones >0.5% than adenocarcinomas (roughly 33%). In adenocarcinoma, maximal tumour-associated clone frequency tracked TIL tumour reactivity. Tumour TCR-beta clonality was not significantly tied to smoking pack-years.

V gave up 2 bases and J gave up 6 bases; unmatched junction bases: 3. Germline V CDR1 and CDR2: SNHLY, FYNNEI. The CDR3 spans 15 residues. Generated by immunoSEQ multiplex PCR, the TCRdb table keeps only in-frame clones and is missing some. The sample gives fewer than 8,000 clones, about 77% of which show up once; approximately 15% is in the top ten. On this clone itself: Its antigen is unidentified.

V gene TRBV2 combines with J gene TRBJ2-1; TRBD2 agrees at 11 bases. Sequenced sample: lung tumor tissue. This sequence was found in a human donor with non-small cell lung cancer. The CDR3 is CASSESGLAGNEQFF. The CDR3 nucleotides are TGTGCCAGCAGTGAAAGCGGACTAGCGGGCAATGAGCAGTTCTTC. The whole variable domain, filled in from reference TRBV2 and TRBJ2-1, reads EPEVTQTPSHQVTQMGQEVILRCVPISNHLYFYWYRQILGQKVEFLVSFYNNEISEKSEIFDDQFSVERPDGSNFTLKIRSTKLEDSAMYFCASSESGLAGNEQFFGPGTRLTVL.